What follows is one TCR beta chain and its context. The data were obtained in a study of T-cell reconstitution after alpha-beta-depleted transplantation in children. Unique molecular identifiers were used to barcode this TCRbeta library. A single record per CDR3 protein comes from TCRdb applying MiXCR to the PCR reads. The sample holds 300,000 or so distinct CDR3 sequences, nearly 10% seen once. Germline trimming cut 1 base from V and 7 bases from J; bases unmatched to any gene: 5. Germline V CDR1 and CDR2: LNHNV, YYDKDF (reference sequence). The CDR3 loop spans 15 amino acids. The starting material was PBMCs from the stem cell graft donor, obtained from the stem cell graft. The chain combines TRBV15 with TRBJ2-1; 9 bases fit TRBD2. The sequence came from a human donor who donated a stem cell graft to a child with SCID. This CDR3 is CATSRVAGGRNEQFF. CDR3 nucleotides: TGTGCCACCAGCAGAGTTGCGGGGGGGCGTAATGAGCAGTTCTTC.